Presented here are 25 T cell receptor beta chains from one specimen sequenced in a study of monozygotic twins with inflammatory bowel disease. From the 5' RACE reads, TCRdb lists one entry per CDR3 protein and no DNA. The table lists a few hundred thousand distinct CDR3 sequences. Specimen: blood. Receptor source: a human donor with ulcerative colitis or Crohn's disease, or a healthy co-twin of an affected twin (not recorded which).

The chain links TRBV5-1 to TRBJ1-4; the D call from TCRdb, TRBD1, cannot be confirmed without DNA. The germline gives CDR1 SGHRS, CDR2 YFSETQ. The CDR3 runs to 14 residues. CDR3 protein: CASSLDPPVEKLFF.

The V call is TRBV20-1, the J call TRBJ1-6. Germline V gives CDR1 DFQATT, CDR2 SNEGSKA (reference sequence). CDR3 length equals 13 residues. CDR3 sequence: CSARGHSNSPLHF.

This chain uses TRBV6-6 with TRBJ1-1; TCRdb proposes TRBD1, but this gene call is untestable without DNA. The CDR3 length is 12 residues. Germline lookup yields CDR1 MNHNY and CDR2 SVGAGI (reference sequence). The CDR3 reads CASREGQPEAFF.

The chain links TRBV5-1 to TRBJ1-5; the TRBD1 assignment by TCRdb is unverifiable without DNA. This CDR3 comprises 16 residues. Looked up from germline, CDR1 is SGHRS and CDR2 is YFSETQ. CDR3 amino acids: CASSATGTGGGQPQHF. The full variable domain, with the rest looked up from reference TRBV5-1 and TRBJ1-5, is KAGVTQTPRYLIKTRGQQVTLSCSPISGHRSVSWYQQTPGQGLQFLFEYFSETQRNKGNFPGRFSGRQFSNSRSEMNVSTLELGDSALYLCASSATGTGGGQPQHFGDGTRLSIL.

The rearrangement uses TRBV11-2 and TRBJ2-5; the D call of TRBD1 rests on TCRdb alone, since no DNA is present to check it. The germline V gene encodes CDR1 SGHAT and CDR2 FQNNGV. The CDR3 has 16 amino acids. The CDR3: CASSLPGASLQETQYF.

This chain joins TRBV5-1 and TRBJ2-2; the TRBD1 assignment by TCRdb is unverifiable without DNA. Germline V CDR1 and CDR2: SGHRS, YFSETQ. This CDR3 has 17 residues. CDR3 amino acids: CASSRSPGTGAPGELFF.

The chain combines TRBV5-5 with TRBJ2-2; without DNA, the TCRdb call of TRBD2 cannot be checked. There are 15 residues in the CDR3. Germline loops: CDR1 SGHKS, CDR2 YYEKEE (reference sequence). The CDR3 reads CASSLRDGNTGELFF.

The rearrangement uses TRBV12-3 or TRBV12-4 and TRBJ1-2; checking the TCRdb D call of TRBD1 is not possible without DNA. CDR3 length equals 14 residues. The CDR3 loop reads CPTRTGGTNYGYTF.

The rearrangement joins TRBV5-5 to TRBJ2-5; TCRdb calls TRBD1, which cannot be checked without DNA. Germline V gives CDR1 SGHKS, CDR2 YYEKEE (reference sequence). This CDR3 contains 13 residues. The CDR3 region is CASSIGIVETQYF.

The CDR3 spells CATSSERLDTEAFF. The chain has TRBV15 and TRBJ1-1. The CDR3 has 14 amino acids. CDR1 is LNHNV and CDR2 is YYDKDF in the germline V gene (reference sequence).

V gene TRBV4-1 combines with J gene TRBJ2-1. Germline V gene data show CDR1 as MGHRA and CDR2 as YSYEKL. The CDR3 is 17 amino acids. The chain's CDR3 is CASSQDHIGTVFNEQFF.

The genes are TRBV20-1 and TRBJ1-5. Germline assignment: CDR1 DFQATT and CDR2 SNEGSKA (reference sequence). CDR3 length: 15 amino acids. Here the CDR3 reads CSASLLDYSNQPQHF.

The CDR3 reads CASSHGTGPGEAFF. The chain links TRBV7-8 to TRBJ1-1; TCRdb names TRBD1, which stays unverified in the absence of DNA. Germline assignment: CDR1 SGHVS and CDR2 FQNEAQ. This CDR3 contains 14 residues.

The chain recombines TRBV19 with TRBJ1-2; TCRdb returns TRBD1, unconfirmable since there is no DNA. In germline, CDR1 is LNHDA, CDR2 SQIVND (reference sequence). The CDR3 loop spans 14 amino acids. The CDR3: CASTYRGQRNGYTF.

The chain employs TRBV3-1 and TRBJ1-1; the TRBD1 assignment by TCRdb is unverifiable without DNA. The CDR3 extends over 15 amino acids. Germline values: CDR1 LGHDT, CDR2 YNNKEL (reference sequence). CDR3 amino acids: CASSQDSDRGRVAFF.

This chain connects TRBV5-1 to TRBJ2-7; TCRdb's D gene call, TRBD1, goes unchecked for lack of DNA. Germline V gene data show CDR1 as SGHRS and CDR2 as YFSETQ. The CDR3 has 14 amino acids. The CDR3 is CASSSGQGPYEQYF.

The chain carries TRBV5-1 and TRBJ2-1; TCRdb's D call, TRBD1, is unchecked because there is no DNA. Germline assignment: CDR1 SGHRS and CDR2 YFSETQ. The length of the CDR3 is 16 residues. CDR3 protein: CASSSYQGAFYNEQFF.

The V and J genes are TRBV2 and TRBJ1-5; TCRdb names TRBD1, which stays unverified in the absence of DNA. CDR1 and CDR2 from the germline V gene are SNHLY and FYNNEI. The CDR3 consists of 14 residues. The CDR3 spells CASSTGGYNQPQHF.

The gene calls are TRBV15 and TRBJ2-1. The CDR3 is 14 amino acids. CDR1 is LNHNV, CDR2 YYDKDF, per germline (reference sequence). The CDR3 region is CATSPRRSYNEQFF.

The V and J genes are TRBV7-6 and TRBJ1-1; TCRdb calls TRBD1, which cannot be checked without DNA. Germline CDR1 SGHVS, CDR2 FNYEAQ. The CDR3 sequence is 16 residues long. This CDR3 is CASSSWTGGRNTEAFF.

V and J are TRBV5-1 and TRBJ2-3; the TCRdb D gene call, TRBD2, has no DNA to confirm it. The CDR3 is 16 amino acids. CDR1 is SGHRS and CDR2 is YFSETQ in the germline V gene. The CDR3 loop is CASSLQPAGVKDTQYF. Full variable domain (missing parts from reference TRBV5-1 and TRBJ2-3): KAGVTQTPRYLIKTRGQQVTLSCSPISGHRSVSWYQQTPGQGLQFLFEYFSETQRNKGNFPGRFSGRQFSNSRSEMNVSTLELGDSALYLCASSLQPAGVKDTQYFGPGTRLTVL.

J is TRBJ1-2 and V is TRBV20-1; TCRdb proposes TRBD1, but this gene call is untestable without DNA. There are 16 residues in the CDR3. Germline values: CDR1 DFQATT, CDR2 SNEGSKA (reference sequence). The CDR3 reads CSARRGRALANYGYTF.

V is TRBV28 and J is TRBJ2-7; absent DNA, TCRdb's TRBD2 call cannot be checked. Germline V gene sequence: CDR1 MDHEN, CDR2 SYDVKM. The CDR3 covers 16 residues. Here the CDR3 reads CASTRRSAGSNYEQYF.

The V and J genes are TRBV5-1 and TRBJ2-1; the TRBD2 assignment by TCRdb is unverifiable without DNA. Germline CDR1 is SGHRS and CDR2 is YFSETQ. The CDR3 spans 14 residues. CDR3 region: CASSLIAGGNEQFF. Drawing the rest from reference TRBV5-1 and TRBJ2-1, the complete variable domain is KAGVTQTPRYLIKTRGQQVTLSCSPISGHRSVSWYQQTPGQGLQFLFEYFSETQRNKGNFPGRFSGRQFSNSRSEMNVSTLELGDSALYLCASSLIAGGNEQFFGPGTRLTVL.

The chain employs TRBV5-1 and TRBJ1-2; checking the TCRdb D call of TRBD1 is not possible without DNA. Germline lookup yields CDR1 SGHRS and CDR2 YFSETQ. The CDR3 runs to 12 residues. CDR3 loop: CASSGGNNGYTF.